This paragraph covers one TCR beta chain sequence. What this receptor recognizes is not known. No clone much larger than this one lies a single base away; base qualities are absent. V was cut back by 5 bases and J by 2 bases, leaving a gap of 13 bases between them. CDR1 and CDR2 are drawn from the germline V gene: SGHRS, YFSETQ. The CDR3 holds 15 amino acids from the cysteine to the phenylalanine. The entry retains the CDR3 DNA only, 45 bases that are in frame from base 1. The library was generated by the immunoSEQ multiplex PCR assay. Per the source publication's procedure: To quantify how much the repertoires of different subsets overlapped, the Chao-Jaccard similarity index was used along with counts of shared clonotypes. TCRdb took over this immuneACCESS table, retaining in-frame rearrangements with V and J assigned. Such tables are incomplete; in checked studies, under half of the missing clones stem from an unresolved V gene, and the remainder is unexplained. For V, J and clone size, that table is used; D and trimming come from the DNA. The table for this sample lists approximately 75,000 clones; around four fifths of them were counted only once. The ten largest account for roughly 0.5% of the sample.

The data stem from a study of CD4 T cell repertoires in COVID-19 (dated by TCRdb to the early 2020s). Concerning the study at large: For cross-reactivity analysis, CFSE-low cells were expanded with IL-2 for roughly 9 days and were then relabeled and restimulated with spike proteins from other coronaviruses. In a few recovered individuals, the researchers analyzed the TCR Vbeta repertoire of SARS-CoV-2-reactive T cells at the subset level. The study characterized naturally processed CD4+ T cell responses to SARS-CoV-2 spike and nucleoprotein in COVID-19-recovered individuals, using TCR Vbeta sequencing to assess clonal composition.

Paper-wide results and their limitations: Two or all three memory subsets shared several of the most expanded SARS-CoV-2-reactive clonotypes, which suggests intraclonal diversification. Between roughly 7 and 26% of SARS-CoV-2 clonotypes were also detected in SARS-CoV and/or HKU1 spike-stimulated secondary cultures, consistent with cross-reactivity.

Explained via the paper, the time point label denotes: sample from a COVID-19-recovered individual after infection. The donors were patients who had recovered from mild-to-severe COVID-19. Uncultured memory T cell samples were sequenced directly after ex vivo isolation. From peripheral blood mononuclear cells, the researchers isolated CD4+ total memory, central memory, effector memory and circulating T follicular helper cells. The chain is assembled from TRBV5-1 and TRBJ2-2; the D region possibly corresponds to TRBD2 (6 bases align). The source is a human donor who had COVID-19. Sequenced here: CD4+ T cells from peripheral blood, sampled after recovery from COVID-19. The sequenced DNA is TGCGCCAGCAGTGGGGTAGCGGAAAACACCGGGGAGCTGTTTTTT. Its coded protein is CASSGVAENTGELFF.